The source of this TCR beta chain is a study of cytomegalovirus exposure and HLA in healthy donors. Profiled with immunoSEQ multiplex PCR; TCRdb holds only in-frame clones, not every one. The sample has 150,000 to 200,000 clones; about 90% are singletons. In germline, CDR1 is SEHNR, CDR2 FQNEAQ (reference sequence). The CDR3 has 14 residues. With V trimmed by 5 bases and J by 2 bases, 5 bases remained unmatched. Worth noting for this clone: What it binds is unknown.

Study-level results: Many donors carried some public TCRs, although rarity characterized most TCR sequences. Overall, approximately 150 TCR beta chains were annotated as cytomegalovirus-associated.

V is TRBV7-9 and J is TRBJ1-2; 7 bases line up with TRBD1. Specimen: PBMCs. The origin of this receptor is a woman aged 18-29 years in good health and CMV-seropositive. In DNA form, the CDR3 reads TGTGCCAGCAGCCTGGGGACAGAAAACTATGGCTACACCTTC. Its protein is CASSLGTENYGYTF.